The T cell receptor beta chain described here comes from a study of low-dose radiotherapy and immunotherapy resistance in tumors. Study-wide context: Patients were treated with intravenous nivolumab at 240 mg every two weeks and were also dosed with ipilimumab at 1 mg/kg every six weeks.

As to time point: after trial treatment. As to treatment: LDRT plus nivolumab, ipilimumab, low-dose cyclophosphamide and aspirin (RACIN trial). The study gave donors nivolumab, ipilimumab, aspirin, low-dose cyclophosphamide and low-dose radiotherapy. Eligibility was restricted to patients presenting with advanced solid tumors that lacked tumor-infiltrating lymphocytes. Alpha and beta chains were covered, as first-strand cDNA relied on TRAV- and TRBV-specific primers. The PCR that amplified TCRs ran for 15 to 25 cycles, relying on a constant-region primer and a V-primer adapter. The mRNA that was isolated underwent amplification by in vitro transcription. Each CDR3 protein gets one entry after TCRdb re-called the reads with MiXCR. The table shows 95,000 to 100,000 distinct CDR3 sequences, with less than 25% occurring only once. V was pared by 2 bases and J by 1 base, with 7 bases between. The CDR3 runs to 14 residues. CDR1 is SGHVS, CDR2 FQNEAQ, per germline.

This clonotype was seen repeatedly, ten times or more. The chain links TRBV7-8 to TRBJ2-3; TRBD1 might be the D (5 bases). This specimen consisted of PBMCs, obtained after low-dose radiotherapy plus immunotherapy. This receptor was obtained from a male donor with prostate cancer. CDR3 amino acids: CASSLRRGTDTQYF. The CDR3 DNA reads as TGTGCCAGCAGCTTACGCAGGGGCACAGATACGCAGTATTTT.